Given below is one T cell receptor (beta chain) in context. This sample was taken from a study of blood T cell repertoires in COVID-19. The protocol was immunoSEQ multiplex PCR, while the TCRdb copy is restricted to in-frame clones and leaves out a portion. The table has about 81,000 clones, around nine tenths seen once; the top ten hold 9% to 15%. The sequenced material came from peripheral blood. This TCR was recovered from a man between 65 and 80 years old with active or convalescent COVID-19.

CDR3 residues: CASSQDLGYEQYF. CDR3 nucleotide sequence: TGTGCCAGCAGCCAAGATCTAGGCTACGAGCAGTACTTC. This chain links TRBV14 with TRBJ2-7; no reliable D call. Trimming stripped 0 bases from V and 3 bases from J, with 6 bases between. Germline V gene data show CDR1 as SGHDN and CDR2 as FVKESK. The CDR3 runs 13 residues.